These 12 T cell receptor beta chains share one sample of origin, sequenced in a study of response to subunit inactivated influenza vaccine. A single record per CDR3 protein comes from TCRdb applying MiXCR to the RT-PCR reads. Of roughly 780,000 distinct CDR3 sequences listed, about a fifth are singletons. The source material was PBMCs from blood, sampled more than 4 days after vaccination. The receptors here all came from a man aged 50 or older who received an inactivated influenza vaccine.

This clonotype was counted a single time. This is likely a read error, given that the CDR3 carries no conserved phenylalanine or tryptophan at its end. V is TRBV5-6 and J is TRBJ2-6; no reliable D call. Germline lookup yields CDR1 SGHDT and CDR2 YYEEEE. This CDR3 is built from 15 residues. The V and J ends lost 3 bases and 0 bases respectively, with 7 bases between them. The CDR3 DNA is TGTGCCAGCAGCTGGCGAAGCTCTGGGGCCAACGTCCTGACTCTC. Translation gives CASSWRSSGANVLTL.

Ten or more counts support this clonotype. Here the CDR3 reads CASRATSVYTDTQYF. The DNA for the CDR3 is TGCGCCAGCAGGGCTACTAGCGTCTACACAGATACGCAGTATTTT. The chain uses TRBV10-2 and TRBJ2-3, with TRBD2 identical over 7 bases. The J segment lost 2 bases and the V segment lost 6 bases, leaving 8 bases of the junction unmatched. Per germline, CDR1 WSHSY and CDR2 SAAADI. The CDR3 has 15 residues.

This clonotype was seen more than once but under ten times. The rearrangement uses TRBV10-3 and TRBJ2-7, with TRBD1 as a possible D gene (6 bases). V lost 0 bases and J 0 bases, leaving 9 bases between the germline ends. The CDR3 runs to 15 residues. Germline V lookup: CDR1 ENHRY, CDR2 SYGVKD. The CDR3 loop is CAISESQGSSYEQYF. In DNA form, the CDR3 reads TGTGCCATCAGTGAGTCTCAGGGGAGCTCCTACGAGCAGTACTTC.

The sample holds a few counts of this clonotype. This chain uses TRBV10-3 with TRBJ2-3; D might be TRBD2 (5 bases). The germline gives CDR1 ENHRY, CDR2 SYGVKD. CDR3 size: 13 residues. V was pared by 8 bases and J by 7 bases, with 16 bases between. CDR3 sequence: CAIAAGAEYTQYF. CDR3 sequence (DNA): TGTGCCATCGCGGCAGGAGCGGAATATACGCAGTATTTT.

Only a few counts were recorded for this clonotype. The chain has TRBV20-1 and TRBJ2-3, with D tentatively TRBD2 (6 bases). The CDR3 sequence is 14 residues long. In germline, CDR1 is DFQATT, CDR2 SNEGSKA (reference sequence). The germline V and J ends were trimmed by 5 bases and 1 base, with 13 bases remaining between them. This CDR3 is CSAGKGGGTDTQYF. The CDR3, as DNA: TGCAGTGCTGGAAAGGGCGGGGGCACAGATACGCAGTATTTT.

Only a few counts were recorded for this clonotype. This chain uses TRBV20-1 with TRBJ2-1; 7 bases agree with TRBD2. The CDR3 is made up of 13 amino acids. Germline CDR1 and CDR2: DFQATT and SNEGSKA (reference sequence). J was trimmed by 8 bases and V by 3 bases; bases with no gene match: 7. The CDR3 nucleotides are TGCAGTGCTAGGAGCGGGGTTCGGGATGAGCAGTTCTTC. It codes for CSARSGVRDEQFF.

The rearrangement joins TRBV20-1 to TRBJ2-1; 13 nucleotides align to TRBD2. Germline V lookup: CDR1 DFQATT, CDR2 SNEGSKA (reference sequence). V was pared by 3 bases and J by 9 bases, with 5 bases of the junction left unmatched. This CDR3 is built from 14 residues. The CDR3 DNA reads TGCAGTGCTAGGGGACTAGCGGGATCTCTTGAGCAGTTCTTC. Protein product: CSARGLAGSLEQFF.

The V gene is TRBV11-2, the J gene TRBJ2-1, with TRBD2 matching 7 bases. Germline CDR1 SGHAT, CDR2 FQNNGV. V gave up 5 bases and J gave up 9 bases; unmatched junction bases: 13. This CDR3 spans 15 amino acids. The CDR3: CASSGLGLGGIEQFF. CDR3 coding DNA: TGTGCCAGCAGCGGACTAGGACTAGGAGGGATTGAGCAGTTCTTC.

This clonotype was detected a few times. The chain recombines TRBV7-9 with TRBJ2-3; D is uncertain. Germline CDR1 SEHNR, CDR2 FQNEAQ (reference sequence). Trimming shortened V by 1 base and J by 0 bases, and 11 bases separated the two germline ends. The length of the CDR3 is 16 residues. DNA of the CDR3: TGTGCCAGCAGCTTAGTTCGACGCCACAGCACAGATACGCAGTATTTT. This encodes CASSLVRRHSTDTQYF.

This clonotype was detected ten times or more. The chain is built from TRBV2 and TRBJ2-5; D ambiguous. The CDR3 extends over 11 amino acids. V lost 3 bases to trimming and J lost 5 bases, with 4 bases between them. The germline gives CDR1 SNHLY, CDR2 FYNNEI. The CDR3 nucleotides read TGTGCCAGCAGTGAGGAGGAGACCCAGTACTTC. Translation: CASSEEETQYF.

This clonotype came up many times. The chain carries TRBV12-5 and TRBJ2-1; 9 nucleotides match TRBD1. Germline loops: CDR1 LGHNT, CDR2 FRNRAP. V gave up 8 bases and J gave up 4 bases; unmatched junction bases: 9. This CDR3 spans 15 amino acids. CDR3 region: CASSPGQGLYNEQFF. The CDR3 DNA follows: TGTGCTAGTTCCCCGGGACAGGGTTTATACAATGAGCAGTTCTTC.

The gene calls are TRBV27 and TRBJ2-3, with TRBD2 identical over 10 bases. CDR1 and CDR2 from the germline V gene are MNHEY and SMNVEV (reference sequence). This CDR3 contains 18 residues. V lost 5 bases and J lost 1; bases outside the gene matches: 12. CDR3 nucleotide sequence: TGTGCCAGCAGTCCTGGCGTGGGACTAGCGACTGGCACAGATACGCAGTATTTT. Residues: CASSPGVGLATGTDTQYF.